The next 26 T cell receptor beta chains were all read from a single sample in a study of blood T cell repertoires in COVID-19. Method: immunoSEQ multiplex PCR; TCRdb's copy keeps in-frame clones and lacks some. The table has about 88,000 clones, about two thirds seen once. Sequenced input: peripheral blood. The receptor set was obtained from a woman aged 55-70 years in a cohort sampled during active or convalescent COVID-19.

The chain uses TRBV5-1 and TRBJ1-4; 8 bases agree with TRBD1. Germline CDR1 SGHRS, CDR2 YFSETQ. V was pared by 0 bases and J by 6 bases, with 7 bases of the junction left unmatched. This CDR3 comprises 16 residues. The CDR3 protein is CASSLASGQGYEKLFF. In DNA, the CDR3 is TGCGCCAGCAGCTTGGCCTCAGGACAGGGATATGAAAAACTGTTTTTT.

J is TRBJ1-5 and V is TRBV9; 9 bases are a match to TRBD1. J was trimmed by 3 bases and V by 4 bases; bases with no gene match: 5. Looked up from germline, CDR1 is SGDLS and CDR2 is YYNGEE. The CDR3 sequence is 15 residues long. CDR3 residues: CASSKGTGTNQPQHF. CDR3 sequence (DNA): TGTGCCAGCAGCAAAGGGACAGGGACCAATCAGCCCCAGCATTTT.

This sequence joins TRBV2 and TRBJ1-1; 8 bases agree with TRBD1. V dropped 4 bases and J dropped 4; count of bases not matched to a gene: 8. The germline V gene has CDR1 SNHLY and CDR2 FYNNEI. The CDR3 spans 15 residues. The CDR3 region has the DNA TGTGCCAGCAGTGCAATTCCAGGGGGCTTCACTGAAGCTTTCTTT. Protein sequence: CASSAIPGGFTEAFF.

The chain has TRBV5-4 and TRBJ2-3; 12 bases agree with TRBD2. The V gene's germline CDR1 is SGHNT and CDR2 YYREEE (reference sequence). This CDR3 has 18 amino acids. V shed 4 bases, J shed 1 base, and the junction held 10 bases outside the gene matches. The CDR3 sequence: CASSQPLAGGLGTDTQYF. CDR3 in DNA: TGTGCCAGCAGCCAGCCGCTAGCGGGGGGGCTAGGCACAGATACGCAGTATTTT.

V and J are TRBV2 and TRBJ1-1; 7 bases match TRBD1. This CDR3 contains 15 residues. CDR1 is SNHLY, CDR2 FYNNEI, per germline. Losses at the gene ends were 6 bases for V and 0 bases for J; bases not matched to a gene: 7. CDR3 region: CASRMTGMVNTEAFF. The CDR3 DNA follows: TGTGCCAGCAGAATGACAGGGATGGTGAACACTGAAGCTTTCTTT. The full variable domain, completed using reference TRBV2 and TRBJ1-1, is EPEVTQTPSHQVTQMGQEVILRCVPISNHLYFYWYRQILGQKVEFLVSFYNNEISEKSEIFDDQFSVERPDGSNFTLKIRSTKLEDSAMYFCASRMTGMVNTEAFFGQGTRLTVV.

This clone was counted only a few times. The rearrangement joins TRBV9 to TRBJ2-3; the D gene is possibly TRBD2 (5 bases). CDR1 SGDLS and CDR2 YYNGEE come from the germline V gene. This CDR3 spans 13 amino acids. Trimming removed 1 base at V and 4 bases at J, with 7 bases between. The DNA of the CDR3 is TGTGCCAGCAGCGTACTAGCCCCAGATACGCAGTATTTT. It is translated as CASSVLAPDTQYF.

The chain has TRBV5-1 and TRBJ2-1, with D possibly being TRBD1 (6 bases). V was trimmed by 2 bases and J by 5 bases, leaving 11 bases between them. This CDR3 contains 14 residues. Germline V CDR1 and CDR2: SGHRS, YFSETQ. The CDR3 sequence is CASSFLGQNNEQFF. CDR3 in DNA: TGCGCCAGCAGCTTCCTTGGACAGAACAATGAGCAGTTCTTC.

The V and J genes are TRBV28 and TRBJ1-2; 8 positions match TRBD1. V shed 2 bases, J shed 4 bases, and the junction held 6 bases outside the gene matches. CDR3 length: 15 residues. Germline lookup yields CDR1 MDHEN and CDR2 SYDVKM. The CDR3 reads CASSLPQGVVYGYTF. The CDR3, as DNA: TGTGCCAGCAGTTTACCACAGGGGGTCGTCTATGGCTACACCTTC.

The chain carries TRBV4-2 and TRBJ1-3; D possibly corresponds to TRBD1 (6 bases). Trimming took off 1 base at V and 2 bases at J, with 9 bases between the two ends. The CDR3 loop spans 15 amino acids. CDR1 LGHNA and CDR2 YNFKEQ come from the germline V gene. DNA of the CDR3: TGTGCCAGCAGCCAAGGACCAGGGGCTGGAAACACCATATATTTT. As protein: CASSQGPGAGNTIYF.

This chain joins TRBV18 and TRBJ2-1, with 14 bases aligning to TRBD2. CDR1 KGHSH and CDR2 LQKENI come from the germline V gene. This CDR3 is 16 amino acids long. V trimming: 3 bases; J trimming: 9 bases; junction bases outside the gene matches: 7. DNA for the CDR3: TGTGCCAGCTCACCTCAGACTAGCGGGGGGGCCCGTGAGCAGTTCTTC. Its translation: CASSPQTSGGAREQFF.

CDR3 coding DNA: TGTGCCTGGAAAGAGACAGGGGTGGATACGCAGTATTTT. Translation: CAWKETGVDTQYF. The chain carries TRBV30 and TRBJ2-3; 8 bases match TRBD1. This CDR3 contains 13 residues. Germline V gene data show CDR1 as GTSNPN and CDR2 as SVGIG (reference sequence). Unmatched junction bases numbered 6, after V lost 4 bases and J lost 6 bases.

DNA for the CDR3: TGTGCCATCAGTGACGTCTACGAGCAGTACTTC. Amino acids: CAISDVYEQYF. V usage is TRBV10-3 and J usage is TRBJ2-7; D remains ambiguous. Germline CDR1 ENHRY, CDR2 SYGVKD. V was cut by 3 bases and J by 3 bases, with 3 bases left in between. The CDR3 totals 11 residues.

This clone was seen a few times. The junction departs from germline at one end; a sequencing error may be responsible. This sequence joins TRBV24-1 and TRBJ2-2; 8 bases are shared with TRBD2. The CDR3 length is 16 residues. Germline CDR1 is KGHDR and CDR2 is SFDVKD. This chain's CDR3 is CATGDGGVNLAGELFF. CDR3 in DNA: TGTGCCACCGGTGACGGGGGGGTAAATCTGGCCGGGGAGCTGTTTTTT.

The CDR3 sequence is CATSLANEQFF. In DNA, the CDR3 is TGTGCCACCAGCCTAGCAAATGAGCAGTTCTTC. V and J are TRBV15 and TRBJ2-1; tentatively, D is TRBD2 (5 bases). Trimming removed 5 bases at V and 7 bases at J, with 6 bases between. CDR3 length equals 11 residues. Looked up from germline, CDR1 is LNHNV and CDR2 is YYDKDF (reference sequence).

V and J are TRBV9 and TRBJ1-1, with 7 bases aligning to TRBD1. The length of the CDR3 is 15 residues. Germline trimming cut 0 bases from V and 4 bases from J; bases unmatched to any gene: 6. The germline V gene has CDR1 SGDLS and CDR2 YYNGEE. The CDR3 DNA follows: TGTGCCAGCAGCGTAGTTCCAGGGGGAACCACTGAAGCTTTCTTT. Protein: CASSVVPGGTTEAFF.

The chain carries TRBV30 and TRBJ1-1, with 8 bases that match TRBD1. Trimming took 5 bases from V and 4 from J; bases not matched to a gene: 15. The CDR3 length is 16 residues. The germline CDR1 and CDR2 sequences are GTSNPN and SVGIG (reference sequence). The chain's CDR3 is CAWGFRQGAAGTEAFF. In nucleotides, the CDR3 is TGTGCCTGGGGTTTTCGGCAGGGGGCTGCGGGCACTGAAGCTTTCTTT.

CDR3 residues: CASSRPKAGGRNEQFF. CDR3 nucleotides: TGTGCCAGCTCACGGCCAAAGGCGGGGGGGAGGAATGAGCAGTTCTTC. The J gene is TRBJ2-1, the V gene TRBV18, with 9 bases identical to TRBD2. The germline CDR1 and CDR2 sequences are KGHSH and LQKENI. This CDR3 is 16 amino acids long. V gave up 4 bases and J gave up 7 bases; unmatched junction bases: 11. The full variable domain, with the rest looked up from reference TRBV18 and TRBJ2-1, is NAGVMQNPRHLVRRRGQEARLRCSPMKGHSHVYWYRQLPEEGLKFMVYLQKENIIDESGMPKERFSAEFPKEGPSILRIQQVVRGDSAAYFCASSRPKAGGRNEQFFGPGTRLTVL.

The V call is TRBV14, the J call TRBJ2-7; 7 nucleotides agree with TRBD1. Germline CDR1 is SGHDN and CDR2 is FVKESK. The ends lost 8 bases at V and 2 bases at J; junction bases unmatched: 6. The CDR3 is 13 amino acids. CDR3 bases: TGTGCCAGCGGGCGACAGGGACCCTACGAGCAGTACTTC. Residues: CASGRQGPYEQYF.

The rearrangement uses TRBV6-2 or TRBV6-3 and TRBJ2-1; 8 bases are shared with TRBD2. The germline CDR1 and CDR2 sequences are MNHEY and SVGEGT. This CDR3 is built from 15 residues. Trimming cost V 6 bases and J 3 bases; bases outside gene matches: 7. The CDR3 loop is CASSLLRGVYNEQFF. As DNA, the CDR3 is TGTGCCAGCAGCCTTTTGCGGGGGGTCTACAATGAGCAGTTCTTC.

There are a few counts of this clone. The V and J genes are TRBV18 and TRBJ2-1, with TRBD2 matching over 9 bases. This CDR3 has 15 amino acids. J gave up 2 bases and V 5 bases, and 4 bases lay outside the gene matches. Germline V gives CDR1 KGHSH, CDR2 LQKENI. The CDR3 DNA follows: TGTGCCAGCTCAGCCGCGGGGGGGCCCTACAATGAGCAGTTCTTC. Amino acids: CASSAAGGPYNEQFF.

The chain carries TRBV6-5 and TRBJ2-7; maybe TRBD1 (6 bases). CDR1 is MNHEY, CDR2 SVGAGI, per germline. The V gene lost 6 bases and the J gene lost 9 bases, with 15 bases spanning the gap. This CDR3 is built from 12 residues. CDR3 DNA: TGTGCCAGCAGCCCCACAGGGTCGAGGCAGTACTTC. Its translation is CASSPTGSRQYF.

The V call is TRBV27, the J call TRBJ1-5, with 8 nucleotides matching TRBD1. In germline, CDR1 is MNHEY, CDR2 SMNVEV (reference sequence). The junction had 10 bases not matched to a gene; V was cut back by 4 bases and J by 5 bases. The CDR3 has 16 residues. The CDR3 region is CASSSPGQESYQPQHF. The CDR3, as DNA: TGTGCCAGCAGTTCCCCGGGACAGGAAAGTTATCAGCCCCAGCATTTT.

J is TRBJ1-6 and V is TRBV7-2; possibly TRBD1 for D (6 bases). Trimming took off 5 bases at V and 4 bases at J, with 21 bases between the two ends. In germline, CDR1 is SGHTA, CDR2 FQGNSA. The CDR3 consists of 18 residues. The CDR3 sequence: CASSPTQGRISYNSPLHF. The DNA of the CDR3 is TGTGCCAGCAGCCCAACACAGGGTCGGATCTCTTATAATTCACCCCTCCACTTT.

This clone was counted between two and nine times. DNA of the CDR3: TGTGCCAGCAGCCAAAACAGAGCCTACGAGCAGTACTTC. Amino acid sequence: CASSQNRAYEQYF. The chain is built from TRBV3-1 (or the pseudogene TRBV3-2) and TRBJ2-7; D not resolved. V gave up 2 bases and J gave up 2 bases, with 7 bases separating them. CDR3 length equals 13 residues. Per the germline V gene, CDR1 is LGHDT and CDR2 is YNNKEL (reference sequence).

This chain connects TRBV12-3 or TRBV12-4 to TRBJ2-1; maybe TRBD2 (5 bases). V lost 2 bases, J lost 10 bases, and 6 bases lay in between. This CDR3 is 11 amino acids long. In nucleotides, the CDR3 is TGTGCCAGCAGTTTATCGGGAGAGCAGTTCTTC. It translates to CASSLSGEQFF.

This chain uses TRBV4-1 with TRBJ2-3, with TRBD1 matching 10 bases. Germline V gene data show CDR1 as MGHRA and CDR2 as YSYEKL. This CDR3 region has 15 residues. V gave up 4 bases and J gave up 7 bases; unmatched junction bases: 8. The CDR3 nucleotides are TGCGCCAGCAGCCCAACGGGACAGGGGATGCATACGCAGTATTTT. Translated: CASSPTGQGMHTQYF.